The rows below give T cell receptor beta chains drawn from one sample of a study of cytomegalovirus exposure and HLA in healthy donors. Generated by immunoSEQ multiplex PCR, the TCRdb table keeps only in-frame clones and is missing some. The sample contains roughly 50,000 clones, around nine tenths of which appear only once. Sequencing was performed on PBMCs. Source of these receptors: a man aged 18 to 29 in good health and CMV-seronegative. The CDR3 runs from the conserved cysteine through the conserved F or W. D genes are given only for firm matches. Clone sizes are given selectively: once, few, many, or a class where the clone is expanded.

V	D	size	J	DNA	CDR3
TRBV4-1	-	-	TRBJ2-1	TGCGCCAGCAGCCAAGATGCCGGCAATGAGCAGTTCTTC	CASSQDAGNEQFF
TRBV7-9	TRBD1	-	TRBJ2-7	TGTGCCAGCAGTCGTGCCACAGGGGTTTACGAGCAGTACTTC	CASSRATGVYEQYF
TRBV27	TRBD1	-	TRBJ2-7	TGTGCCAGCAGTAGGACAGGGCCGTCCTACGAGCAGTACTTC	CASSRTGPSYEQYF
TRBV2	TRBD1	-	TRBJ2-1	TGTGCCAGCACCGGGGACAGGGAGTATGAGCAGTTCTTC	CASTGDREYEQFF
TRBV29-1	TRBD1	-	TRBJ2-3	TGCAGCGTTGTGGGGGATTGGACAGGGAGCACAGATACGCAGTATTTT	CSVVGDWTGSTDTQYF
TRBV7-7	-	-	TRBJ2-1	TGTGCTAGCAGCGAAAGAACCGGGAGTGAGCAGTTCTTC	CASSERTGSEQFF
TRBV5-1	TRBD2	-	TRBJ2-2	TGCGCCAGCAGCTTATCACTAGCGGGGCCAAACACCGGGGAGCTGTTTTTT	CASSLSLAGPNTGELFF
TRBV11-2	TRBD2	-	TRBJ2-7	TGTGCCAGCAGATCATATGTAGGACTAGCGGGAGGAGGGGAGCAGTACTTC	CASRSYVGLAGGGEQYF
TRBV19	-	-	TRBJ2-3	TGTGCCAGTAGTGTCAACCTACAGGGTACGCAGTATTTT	CASSVNLQGTQYF
TRBV13	TRBD1	-	TRBJ2-7	TGTGCCAGCAGCTCGGGACGACAGGGATACGAGCAGTACTTC	CASSSGRQGYEQYF
TRBV28	-	-	TRBJ1-1	TGTGCCAGCATGCCTCCACAGGTGAACACTGAAGCTTTCTTT	CASMPPQVNTEAFF
TRBV7-8	-	few	TRBJ1-1	TGTGCCAGCAGCGGCATCAGGGGCGTGAACACTGAAGCTTTCTTT	CASSGIRGVNTEAFF
TRBV11-2	-	once	TRBJ2-1	TGTGCCAGCAGCTTATCTAGAATCTCAGCAAATGAGCAGTTCTTC	CASSLSRISANEQFF
TRBV7-7	TRBD1	-	TRBJ2-7	TGTGCTAGCAGCGCTGACAGGGGTGGCGAGCAGTACTTC	CASSADRGGEQYF
TRBV7-8	TRBD2	-	TRBJ2-1	TGTGCCAGCATCCCTGGGACTAGCGGGAATGAGCAGTTCTTC	CASIPGTSGNEQFF
TRBV7-2	-	-	TRBJ1-5	TGTGCCAGCAGCTTCCCCAGGTCCCAGCATTTT	CASSFPRSQHF
TRBV4-2	-	-	TRBJ2-4	TGTGCCAGCAGCCAAGTCAGCGGAGACAAAAACATTCAGTACTTC	CASSQVSGDKNIQYF
TRBV6-5	TRBD1	-	TRBJ1-2	TGTGCCTCCCGCGGGCAGGGGGCGTATGGCTACACCTTC	CASRGQGAYGYTF
TRBV29-1	-	-	TRBJ2-2	TGCAGCGCCGACTTAAGTGGTAACACCGGGGAGCTGTTTTTT	CSADLSGNTGELFF
TRBV6-1	TRBD2	once	TRBJ2-7	TGTGCCAGCAGTGTAAGTAGCGGGAGCCACGAGCAGTACTTC	CASSVSSGSHEQYF
TRBV27	TRBD2	-	TRBJ2-1	TGTGCCAGCAGCCAACCGACCGTAGCGGGAGCTAGTAATGAGCAGTTCTTC	CASSQPTVAGASNEQFF
TRBV5-5	-	-	TRBJ2-5	TGTGCCAGCAGCTCTTGGAGGGATATGGTGACCCAGTACTTC	CASSSWRDMVTQYF
TRBV2	TRBD2	few	TRBJ2-2	TGTGCCACACTAGCGGGGCCGAACACCGGGGAGCTGTTTTTT	CATLAGPNTGELFF
TRBV10-3	TRBD2	once	TRBJ2-7	TGTGCCATCAGTAACGAGGGCTCAACTAGCGGGAGCCACTACGAGCAGTACTTC	CAISNEGSTSGSHYEQYF
TRBV5-1	TRBD2	once	TRBJ2-1	TGCGCCAGCAGCTTAGCGGGAGGTCTCGAGCAGTTCTTC	CASSLAGGLEQFF
TRBV11-1	-	-	TRBJ2-7	TGTGCCAGCAGCCTAACCCAAGCTACAGGGTGGGACGAGCAGTACTTC	CASSLTQATGWDEQYF
TRBV9	-	-	TRBJ2-1	TGTGCCAGCAGCGTTGGAGGGCCACACAATGAGCAGTTCTTC	CASSVGGPHNEQFF
TRBV7-9	-	-	TRBJ1-1	TGTGCCAGCAGCCCGCGGGTCGCCACTGAAGCTTTCTTT	CASSPRVATEAFF
TRBV7-9	-	few	TRBJ1-5	TGTGCCAGCAGCTCCGGGACAAACAATCAGCCCCAGCATTTT	CASSSGTNNQPQHF
TRBV11-3	-	-	TRBJ2-7	TGTGCCAGCTCCCGACTGGAGACCTACGAGCAGTACTTC	CASSRLETYEQYF
TRBV5-6	-	-	TRBJ2-7	TGTGCCAGCAGCTGGGAGGCGGAAGCATACGAGCAGTACTTC	CASSWEAEAYEQYF
TRBV5-1	TRBD1	-	TRBJ2-2	TGCGCCAGCAGCTATTGGACAGGATCAAACACCGGGGAGCTGTTTTTT	CASSYWTGSNTGELFF
TRBV5-8	-	-	TRBJ2-3	TGTGCCAGCATTAACAGGGCCGGAGATACGCAGTATTTT	CASINRAGDTQYF
TRBV5-6	-	-	TRBJ2-5	TGTGCCAGCAGCTTGGAGACGGGAAGGGAGACCCAGTACTTC	CASSLETGRETQYF
TRBV5-6	TRBD1	-	TRBJ1-2	TGTGCCAGCAGCGCGGGAATTCGGACAGGGGGCGATGGCTACACCTTC	CASSAGIRTGGDGYTF
TRBV27	TRBD1	-	TRBJ2-5	TGTGCCAGCAAGTTACAGGGGCAAGGAGGGACCCAGTACTTC	CASKLQGQGGTQYF
TRBV27	-	-	TRBJ2-1	TGTGCCAGCAGTATCAGCGGTGGCTCCTACAATGAGCAGTTCTTC	CASSISGGSYNEQFF
TRBV6-5	-	once	TRBJ1-1	TGTGCCAGCAGTTCCGGGTCTTGGACTGAAGCTTTCTTT	CASSSGSWTEAFF
TRBV10-3	TRBD1	once	TRBJ2-7	TGTGCCATCGAGGACAGGCCATCCTACGAGCAGTACTTC	CAIEDRPSYEQYF
TRBV7-2	-	-	TRBJ2-7	TGTGCCAGCAGCCGGGGGTCGGGCTCCTACGAGCAGTACTTC	CASSRGSGSYEQYF
TRBV2	-	-	TRBJ2-5	TGTGCCAGCAGTGAACCGCAGTACCAAGAGACCCAGTACTTC	CASSEPQYQETQYF
TRBV11-2	TRBD2	-	TRBJ2-5	TGTGCCAGCAGCCTTAGACTAGCGGGAGCAGAGACCCAGTACTTC	CASSLRLAGAETQYF
TRBV7-8	TRBD1	few	TRBJ1-5	TGTGCCAGCAGCCAAGACAGGGCTCAGCCCCAGCATTTT	CASSQDRAQPQHF
TRBV5-1	-	once	TRBJ2-2	TGCGCCAGCAGCCCAGGGGCGCTGAACACCGGGGAGCTGTTTTTT	CASSPGALNTGELFF
TRBV4-1	TRBD2	-	TRBJ2-2	TGCGCCAGCAGCCAACTAGCGGACACCGGGGAGCTGTTTTTT	CASSQLADTGELFF
TRBV30	-	-	TRBJ2-7	TGTGCCGGGGGCAGGGCCTACGAGCAGTACTTC	CAGGRAYEQYF
TRBV5-1	TRBD2	-	TRBJ2-6	TGCGCCAGCAGCTTCGGGGGGGCGGTAGGGGCCAACGTCCTGACTTTC	CASSFGGAVGANVLTF
TRBV5-6	TRBD1	few	TRBJ1-2	TGTGCCAGCAGCAGGGGACAGGTTAACTATGGCTACACCTTC	CASSRGQVNYGYTF
TRBV15	-	few	TRBJ1-2	TGTGCCACCAGCAGAGATTGGAGGGTTGAGAGAGGCTACACCTTC	CATSRDWRVERGYTF
TRBV2	TRBD2	-	TRBJ2-7	TGTGCCAGCCTCGGACTAGCGGGTTCCTTATACGAGCAGTACTTC	CASLGLAGSLYEQYF
TRBV28	-	-	TRBJ2-2	TGTGCCAGCAGTTTCGGGACACCCGAGACCGGGGAGCTGTTTTTT	CASSFGTPETGELFF
TRBV9	TRBD2	-	TRBJ2-1	TGTGCCAGCAGCTTGGGACTAGCGGGAGTGCTGAATGAGCAGTTCTTC	CASSLGLAGVLNEQFF
TRBV9	TRBD1	-	TRBJ2-5	TGTGCCAGCAGCGCGAGAGGGACAGGGGTTGGGGAGACCCAGTACTTC	CASSARGTGVGETQYF
TRBV13	TRBD2	-	TRBJ2-1	TGTGCCAGCATCCACAGCGGGGCTTCCTACAATGAGCAGTTCTTC	CASIHSGASYNEQFF
TRBV28	TRBD1	-	TRBJ2-3	TGTGCCAGCAGTTTAAGGGGGCCAGATACGCAGTATTTT	CASSLRGPDTQYF
TRBV9	-	-	TRBJ2-5	TGTGCCAGCAGCGTAGACCAGGGGGGCGCGCAGACCCAGTACTTC	CASSVDQGGAQTQYF
TRBV5-6	-	once	TRBJ2-7	TGTGCCAGCAGTCCCCCATTAAGGAAACTAGACCTTACTTCCTACGAGCAGTACTTC	CASSPPLRKLDLTSYEQYF